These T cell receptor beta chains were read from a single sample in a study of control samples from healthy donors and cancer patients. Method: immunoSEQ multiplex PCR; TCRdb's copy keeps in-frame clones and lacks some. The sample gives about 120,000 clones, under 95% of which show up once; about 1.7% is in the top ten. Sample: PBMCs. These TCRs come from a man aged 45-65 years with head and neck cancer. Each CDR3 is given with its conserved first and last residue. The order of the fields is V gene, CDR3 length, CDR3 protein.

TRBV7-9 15 CASSTPGAGTGGYTF
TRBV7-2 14 CASSSLASRDTQYF
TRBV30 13 CAWSLAGENEQFF
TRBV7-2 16 CASSLAGLTSGNTIYF
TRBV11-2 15 CASSLVLGVSYEQYF
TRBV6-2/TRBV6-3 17 CASSNNAGGLNNQPQHF
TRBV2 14 CASAAGASSYEQYF
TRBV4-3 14 CASSSEGGQGTQYF
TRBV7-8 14 CASSPTTSRDEQFF
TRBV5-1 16 CASTRTGLAGLETQYF
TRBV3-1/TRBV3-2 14 CASSQGSRGAEAFF
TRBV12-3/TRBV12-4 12 CASSFGYSEQYF
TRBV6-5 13 CASSYSSAGEQFF
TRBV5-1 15 CASSLDGAPGNTIYF
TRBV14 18 CASSQGPRLASSYNEQFF
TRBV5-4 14 CASSLGQLGNTIYF
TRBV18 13 CASSPGTADTQYF
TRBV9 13 CASSVGQKETQYF
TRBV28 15 CASSGHLEGANVLTF
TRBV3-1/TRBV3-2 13 CASSRDFSDTQYF
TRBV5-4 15 CASSTSGGASFEQFF
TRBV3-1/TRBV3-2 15 CASSQVGDFGNTIYF
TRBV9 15 CASSVAMQGIYEQYF
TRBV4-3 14 CASSRGQGVYEQYF
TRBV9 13 CASSVDMAYEQYF
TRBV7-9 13 CASSLFSNSPLHF
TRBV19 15 CASSIGGQTRYGYTF
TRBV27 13 CASSRTGTSPLHF
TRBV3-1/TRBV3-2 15 CASSQGGQADTEAFF
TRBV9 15 CASSVAPVSGNTIYF
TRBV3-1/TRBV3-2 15 CASSQEAQGAYGYTF
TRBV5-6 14 CASSSDGYPEKLFF
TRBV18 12 CASSQGNQPQHF
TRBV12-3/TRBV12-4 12 CASTLRGTEAFF
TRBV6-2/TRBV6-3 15 CASSYGQGYTGELFF
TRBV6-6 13 CASSSRGNQPQHF
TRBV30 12 CAWSEQAYEQYF
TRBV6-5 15 CASSPIPRGGGGYTF
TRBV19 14 CASSGRDRSYEQYF
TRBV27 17 CASSLGVSTAMGDGYTF
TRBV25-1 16 CASSLAGGHPQETQYF
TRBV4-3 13 CASSIGQGYGYTF
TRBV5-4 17 CASSLAPWRGDKNIQYF
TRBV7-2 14 CASSPSTRGYEQYF
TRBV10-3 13 CAISVEPNTEAFF
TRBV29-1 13 CSVDSSGGYEQYF
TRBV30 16 CAWEPGQGKRGTEAFF
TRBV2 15 CASSDTGAFNQPQHF
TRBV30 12 CAWRTGYYGYTF
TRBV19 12 CASRTGRETQYF
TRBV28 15 CASSFKGALLGGYTF
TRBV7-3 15 CASSSPGSSYNEQFF